The clone carrying this T cell receptor (beta chain) was seen many times. The antigen remains unidentified. This record belongs to a study of T cells in Graves' hyperthyroidism and ophthalmopathy. Researchers amplified the TCR beta CDR3 regions from RNA transcripts. TCR CDR3 regions were first amplified by RT-PCR with HTBI primers. TCRdb re-called the multiplex PCR reads through MiXCR, storing one row per CDR3 protein. The table lists around 440,000 distinct CDR3 sequences, around 14% of them singletons. Findings and caveats of the study: In the blood, most expanded thyroid clonotypes above 0.001 appeared as well.

The authors obtained PBMCs from more than 9.5 ml of fresh peripheral blood. The CDR3 is made up of 16 amino acids. Germline assignment: CDR1 DFQATT and CDR2 SNEGSKA (reference sequence). J was trimmed by 2 bases and V by 3 bases; bases with no gene match: 11. The sequence came from a woman between 18 and 30 years old with Graves' hyperthyroidism. The V and J genes are TRBV20-1 and TRBJ2-3, with TRBD2 identical over 7 bases. Sequencing used blood. The CDR3 protein is CSASRGLAVYTDTQYF. Here the CDR3 DNA reads TGCAGTGCTAGTAGGGGTCTAGCGGTATACACAGATACGCAGTATTTT.